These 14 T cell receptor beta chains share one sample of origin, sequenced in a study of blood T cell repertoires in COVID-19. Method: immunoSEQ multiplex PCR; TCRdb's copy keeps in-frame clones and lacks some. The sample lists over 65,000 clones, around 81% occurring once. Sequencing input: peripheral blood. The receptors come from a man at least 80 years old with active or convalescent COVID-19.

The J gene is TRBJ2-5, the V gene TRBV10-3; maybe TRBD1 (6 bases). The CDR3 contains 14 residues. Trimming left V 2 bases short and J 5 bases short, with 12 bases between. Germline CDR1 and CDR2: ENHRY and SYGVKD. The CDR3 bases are TGTGCCATCAGTGAGGGGGGCGAATCGGAGACCCAGTACTTC. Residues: CAISEGGESETQYF.

The CDR3 coding sequence is TGTGCCAGCAGCGGACAGGGGTTATATGGCTACACCTTC. Translated, it gives CASSGQGLYGYTF. This chain connects TRBV2 to TRBJ1-2; 9 bases match TRBD1. Germline CDR1 SNHLY, CDR2 FYNNEI. This CDR3 spans 13 amino acids. V shed 6 bases and J 5 bases; nucleotides not matched to a gene: 4.

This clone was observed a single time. CDR3 nucleotides: TGTGCCAGCAGCTCGCGACTAGCGGCGAACACCGGGGAGCTGTTTTTT. It codes for CASSSRLAANTGELFF. The rearrangement joins TRBV7-3 to TRBJ2-2; 9 bases map to TRBD2. CDR3 length: 16 amino acids. The germline V gene encodes CDR1 SGHTA and CDR2 FQGTGA. V dropped 4 bases and J dropped 0; count of bases not matched to a gene: 3.

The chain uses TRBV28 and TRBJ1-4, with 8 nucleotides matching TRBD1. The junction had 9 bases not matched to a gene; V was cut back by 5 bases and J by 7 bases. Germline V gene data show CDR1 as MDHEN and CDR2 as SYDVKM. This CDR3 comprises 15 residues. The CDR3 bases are TGTGCCAGCAGTCCTCGACAGGGGCTGTCTGAAAAACTGTTTTTT. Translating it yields CASSPRQGLSEKLFF.

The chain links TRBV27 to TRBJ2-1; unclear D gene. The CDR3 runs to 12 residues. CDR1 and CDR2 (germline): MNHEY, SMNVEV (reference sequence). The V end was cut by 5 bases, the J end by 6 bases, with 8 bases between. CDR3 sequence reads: CASSRLVNEQFF. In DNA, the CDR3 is TGTGCCAGCAGTCGACTGGTCAATGAGCAGTTCTTC.

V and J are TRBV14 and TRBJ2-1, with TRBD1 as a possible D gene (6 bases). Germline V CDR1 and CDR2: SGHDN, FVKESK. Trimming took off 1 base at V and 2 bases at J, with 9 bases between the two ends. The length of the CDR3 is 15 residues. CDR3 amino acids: CASSQADSAYNEQFF. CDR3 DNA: TGTGCCAGCAGCCAAGCGGACAGTGCCTACAATGAGCAGTTCTTC.

The CDR3 DNA sequence: TGTGCCAGCAGCACCACCCGGACAAACAATTCACCCCTCCACTTT. This encodes CASSTTRTNNSPLHF. The genes are TRBV5-4 and TRBJ1-6; a possible D gene is TRBD1 (5 bases). V lost 4 bases and J lost 7, with 15 bases in between. This CDR3 comprises 15 residues. The germline gives CDR1 SGHNT, CDR2 YYREEE (reference sequence).

CDR3 sequence: CASSRQGNTGELFF. The CDR3 DNA follows: TGTGCCAGCAGTAGACAGGGCAACACCGGGGAGCTGTTTTTT. V usage is TRBV25-1 and J usage is TRBJ2-2, with 7 positions matching TRBD1. V lost 5 bases to trimming and J lost 2 bases; unmatched junction nucleotides: 2. The CDR3 runs to 14 residues. The germline CDR1 and CDR2 sequences are MGHDK and SYGVNS.

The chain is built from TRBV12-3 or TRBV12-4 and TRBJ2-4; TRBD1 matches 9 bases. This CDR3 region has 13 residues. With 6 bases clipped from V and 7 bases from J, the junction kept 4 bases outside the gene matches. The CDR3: CASRGTGMNIQYF. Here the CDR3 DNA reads TGTGCCAGCAGGGGGACAGGGATGAACATTCAGTACTTC.

In DNA form, the CDR3 reads TGTGCCAGCAGTCGGGTAGCGGGAGGGCCCGAGACCCAGTACTTC. It yields the protein CASSRVAGGPETQYF. The chain combines TRBV2 with TRBJ2-5; 11 nucleotides match TRBD2. This CDR3 is 15 amino acids long. The germline V gene has CDR1 SNHLY and CDR2 FYNNEI. J lost 5 bases, V lost 5 bases, and 7 bases had no gene match.

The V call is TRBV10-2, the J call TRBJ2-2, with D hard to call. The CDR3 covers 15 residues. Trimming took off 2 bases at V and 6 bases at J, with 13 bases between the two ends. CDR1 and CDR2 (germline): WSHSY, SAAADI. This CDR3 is CASSEMAINAGELFF. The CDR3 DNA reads TGCGCCAGCAGTGAGATGGCAATCAACGCCGGGGAGCTGTTTTTT.

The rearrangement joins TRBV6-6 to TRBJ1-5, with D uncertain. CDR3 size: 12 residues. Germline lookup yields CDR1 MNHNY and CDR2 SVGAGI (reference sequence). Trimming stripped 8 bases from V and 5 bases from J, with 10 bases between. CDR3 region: CASQIYDQPQHF. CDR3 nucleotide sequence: TGTGCCAGCCAGATATACGATCAGCCCCAGCATTTT.

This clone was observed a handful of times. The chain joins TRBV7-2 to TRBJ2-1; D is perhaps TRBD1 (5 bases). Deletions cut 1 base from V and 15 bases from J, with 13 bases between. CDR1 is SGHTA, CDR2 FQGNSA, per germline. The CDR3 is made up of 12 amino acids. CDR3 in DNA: TGTGCCAGCAGCTTAGAGGTAGGCAGGGTGTTCTTC. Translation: CASSLEVGRVFF.

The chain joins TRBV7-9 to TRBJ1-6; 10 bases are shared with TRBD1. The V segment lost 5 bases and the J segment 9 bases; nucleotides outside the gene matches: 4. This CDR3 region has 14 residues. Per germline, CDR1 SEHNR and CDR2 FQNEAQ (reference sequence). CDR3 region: CASSPGTGVSPLHF. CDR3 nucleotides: TGTGCCAGCAGCCCCGGGACAGGGGTTTCACCCCTCCACTTT.